This T cell receptor beta chain emerged from a study of blood T cell repertoires in COVID-19. The wider study: The analysed material was cDNA or gDNA that came from T cells, B-cell-depleted T cells, or PBMCs.

Study processing details: Reference gene primers were amplified, and this amplification served to estimate nucleated cell counts. Assay used: immunoSEQ multiplex PCR; TCRdb lists only in-frame clones, some missing. The V and J calls and clone size are taken from that table; D and trimming were inferred from the DNA. This table has some 220,000 clones, over 75% appearing once. The Seattle patients joined while their infection was active and were tracked longitudinally afterward. Germline V gene sequence: CDR1 SGHTA, CDR2 FQGNSA. There are 16 residues in the CDR3. V was clipped by 0 bases and J by 9 bases; unmatched bases: 8. This clone was counted between two and nine times.

The sample consisted of peripheral blood. The rearrangement uses TRBV7-2 and TRBJ2-1; TRBD2 matches 10 bases. This sequence originates from a woman in her 70s with COVID-19, enrolled during active disease. The CDR3 bases are TGTGCCAGCAGCTTAGCCTCCAGCGGGGGGGCCAGTGAGCAGTTCTTC. Protein product: CASSLASSGGASEQFF.